A single sample is the source of the 5 T cell receptor beta chains below, sequenced in a study of regulatory T cells in long-lasting Graves disease. Libraries of TCR beta came from iRepertoire HTBI primers plus Arm-PCR of CDR3 regions. A single record per CDR3 protein comes from TCRdb applying MiXCR to the multiplex PCR reads. Of over 500,000 distinct CDR3 sequences listed, roughly 15% are singletons. Time point: newly diagnosed GD, antithyroid drugs for less than 3 months. Extracted PBMC RNA gave rise to the TCR library. This same sample was also part of a study on T cells in Graves' hyperthyroidism and ophthalmopathy.

Sequenced material: peripheral blood mononuclear cells (PBMCs), taken at new diagnosis, from a patient treated with antithyroid drugs. The receptors come from a woman in her 30s with Graves disease.

This clonotype came up a few times. The chain employs TRBV28 and TRBJ2-2, with 11 positions matching TRBD2. Germline CDR1 MDHEN, CDR2 SYDVKM. The CDR3 consists of 16 residues. With 6 bases clipped from V and 1 base from J, the junction kept 4 bases outside the gene matches. CDR3 sequence: CASRTGTSGNTGELFF. For the CDR3, the DNA is TGTGCCAGCAGGACGGGGACTAGCGGGAACACCGGGGAGCTGTTTTTT.

The chain carries TRBV20-1 and TRBJ2-5; weak D call: TRBD2 (6 bases). The germline V gene encodes CDR1 DFQATT and CDR2 SNEGSKA (reference sequence). The CDR3 has 13 amino acids. V was cut by 7 bases and J by 3 bases, with 15 bases left in between. The CDR3 loop is CSVIGLPKETQYF. CDR3 coding DNA: TGCAGTGTGATAGGACTACCCAAAGAGACCCAGTACTTC.

This clonotype came up a few times. This chain uses TRBV7-9 with TRBJ2-3, with D uncertain. The CDR3 contains 13 residues. Germline V gene data show CDR1 as SEHNR and CDR2 as FQNEAQ (reference sequence). V dropped 6 bases and J dropped 2 bases, with 9 bases sitting between them. CDR3 in DNA: TGTGCCAGCAGACCGGGTGCCACAGATACGCAGTATTTT. It translates to CASRPGATDTQYF.

The V and J genes are TRBV29-1 and TRBJ1-6; weak D call: TRBD1 (5 bases). The CDR3 has 14 amino acids. Germline CDR1 and CDR2: SQVTM and ANQGSEA. V was pared by 6 bases and J by 10 bases, with 19 bases between. In nucleotides, the CDR3 is TGCAGCGTCGCCGACGGGGCGGGTTCGTCACCCCTCCACTTT. Encoded protein: CSVADGAGSSPLHF.

This clonotype showed up many times. The chain is built from TRBV2 and TRBJ2-1; D remains ambiguous. Deletions cut 4 bases from V and 10 bases from J, with 11 bases between. Looked up from germline, CDR1 is SNHLY and CDR2 is FYNNEI. CDR3 length: 12 amino acids. CDR3 residues: CASSGRMGEQFF. Written as DNA, the CDR3 is TGTGCCAGCAGTGGGCGGATGGGGGAGCAGTTCTTC.